The 27 T cell receptor beta chains reported below all come from one sample, sequenced in a study of blood T cell repertoires in COVID-19. Clones were sequenced by immunoSEQ multiplex PCR, and TCRdb holds only the in-frame ones, with some missing. The table lists 100,000 or so clones, about 91% of them singletons. Specimen: peripheral blood. The receptor set was obtained from a man aged 55-75 years with acute or convalescent COVID-19.

The sample holds a few counts of this clone. The rearrangement joins TRBV2 to TRBJ2-4; possibly TRBD2 for D (5 bases). V was cut by 3 bases and J by 0 bases, with 12 bases left in between. The CDR3 has 16 residues. Germline CDR1 reads SNHLY; CDR2 reads FYNNEI. The CDR3 bases are TGTGCCAGCAGTGACGAGGGAGCGACAGCCAAAAACATTCAGTACTTC. It translates to CASSDEGATAKNIQYF. Filled out from reference TRBV2 and TRBJ2-4, the complete variable domain reads EPEVTQTPSHQVTQMGQEVILRCVPISNHLYFYWYRQILGQKVEFLVSFYNNEISEKSEIFDDQFSVERPDGSNFTLKIRSTKLEDSAMYFCASSDEGATAKNIQYFGAGTRLSVL.

The chain uses TRBV9 and TRBJ1-5; D is unclear. Germline V gene data show CDR1 as SGDLS and CDR2 as YYNGEE. CDR3 size: 14 residues. Trimming took 0 bases from V and 0 from J, leaving 4 bases between them. The CDR3 protein is CASSVGHSNQPQHF. The CDR3 DNA reads TGTGCCAGCAGCGTAGGTCATAGCAATCAGCCCCAGCATTTT. The variable domain in full, with the rest retrieved from reference TRBV9 and TRBJ1-5, is DSGVTQTPKHLITATGQRVTLRCSPRSGDLSVYWYQQSLDQGLQFLIQYYNGEERAKGNILERFSAQQFPDLHSELNLSSLELGDSALYFCASSVGHSNQPQHFGDGTRLSIL.

CDR3 sequence: CASSPNGGLGETQYF. In DNA, the CDR3 is TGTGCCAGCTCACCAAATGGCGGGCTGGGAGAGACCCAGTACTTC. This chain links TRBV18 with TRBJ2-5; a possible D gene is TRBD2 (5 bases). V lost 2 bases and J 4 bases, leaving 14 bases between the germline ends. Germline-derived CDR1 and CDR2 are KGHSH and LQKENI. This CDR3 spans 15 amino acids.

J is TRBJ1-5 and V is TRBV30; no definite D call. V was cut by 0 bases and J by 5 bases, with 11 bases left in between. Germline assignment: CDR1 GTSNPN and CDR2 SVGIG (reference sequence). The CDR3 covers 14 residues. As DNA, the CDR3 is TGTGCCTGGAGTGTACTTCACGGGGATCAGCCCCAGCATTTT. Translating gives CAWSVLHGDQPQHF.

This clone has more than one count but fewer than ten. V gene TRBV18 combines with J gene TRBJ2-7, with 8 bases lining up with TRBD1. The junction had 9 bases not matched to a gene; V was cut back by 6 bases and J by 2 bases. Germline-derived CDR1 and CDR2 are KGHSH and LQKENI. The CDR3 is 15 residues long. The chain's CDR3 is CASSRGRDRPYEQYF. The CDR3 nucleotides are TGTGCCAGCTCCCGAGGCCGGGACAGGCCCTACGAGCAGTACTTC.

V usage is TRBV5-5 and J usage is TRBJ2-6, with D perhaps matching TRBD1 (5 bases). Between the trimmed V and J ends, which lost 4 bases and 4 bases, there was a span of 15 bases. The CDR3 spans 16 residues. The germline V gene has CDR1 SGHKS and CDR2 YYEKEE (reference sequence). The CDR3 loop reads CASSQIGVVGANVLTF. In DNA form, the CDR3 reads TGTGCCAGCAGCCAGATAGGGGTTGTGGGGGCCAACGTCCTGACTTTC.

CDR3: CAWRVRQGQGVRKLFF. The CDR3 nucleotides are TGTGCCTGGCGGGTCCGACAAGGACAGGGCGTTAGAAAACTGTTTTTT. This chain uses TRBV30 with TRBJ1-4; 8 bases line up with TRBD1. V was clipped by 5 bases and J by 10 bases; unmatched bases: 18. CDR1 and CDR2 from the germline V gene are GTSNPN and SVGIG (reference sequence). CDR3 size: 16 residues.

V is TRBV6-1 and J is TRBJ1-4; weak D call: TRBD1 (5 bases). V lost 4 bases and J 5 bases, leaving 17 bases between the germline ends. CDR1 is MNHNS, CDR2 SASEGT, per germline. This CDR3 has 16 residues. In nucleotides, the CDR3 is TGTGCCAGCAGTGTTGGCTTGGGGCAGACCAATGAAAAACTGTTTTTT. Translation: CASSVGLGQTNEKLFF.

The rearrangement uses TRBV11-2 and TRBJ2-1; D is undetermined. Germline V gene sequence: CDR1 SGHAT, CDR2 FQNNGV. The CDR3 length is 15 residues. Trimming took 3 bases from V and 5 from J, leaving 14 bases between them. This CDR3 reads CASSFSASINNEQFF. The CDR3 DNA is TGTGCCAGCAGCTTTTCCGCCAGTATCAACAATGAGCAGTTCTTC.

V usage is TRBV3-1 (or the pseudogene TRBV3-2) and J usage is TRBJ1-1; D remains ambiguous. The CDR3 contains 16 residues. Looked up from germline, CDR1 is LGHDT and CDR2 is YNNKEL (reference sequence). Trimming left V 0 bases short and J 3 bases short, with 14 bases between. The CDR3 bases are TGTGCCAGCAGCCAAGAAGTGAGGCTCGGGGACACTGAAGCTTTCTTT. Amino acid sequence: CASSQEVRLGDTEAFF.

This chain uses TRBV5-4 with TRBJ2-3; D ambiguous. Trimming stripped 3 bases from V and 1 base from J, with 9 bases between. Germline V gives CDR1 SGHNT, CDR2 YYREEE (reference sequence). The CDR3 extends over 14 amino acids. The CDR3 spells CASSSRSGTDTQYF. The CDR3 nucleotides are TGTGCCAGCAGCTCGCGGAGTGGCACAGATACGCAGTATTTT. The whole variable domain, filled in from reference TRBV5-4 and TRBJ2-3, reads ETGVTQSPTHLIKTRGQQVTLRCSSQSGHNTVSWYQQALGQGPQFIFQYYREEENGRGNFPPRFSGLQFPNYSSELNVNALELDDSALYLCASSSRSGTDTQYFGPGTRLTVL.

The gene calls are TRBV7-8 and TRBJ1-1; the D is unclear. Trimming took off 2 bases at V and 9 bases at J, with 25 bases between the two ends. The CDR3 consists of 17 residues. From germline, CDR1 is SGHVS and CDR2 FQNEAQ. The CDR3, as DNA: TGTGCCAGCAGCTTAAGTGGCGAGGGTTCCTTCCCCGGGAAAGCTTTCTTT. As protein: CASSLSGEGSFPGKAFF.

The J gene is TRBJ2-5, the V gene TRBV9, with 8 bases identical to TRBD1. CDR1 is SGDLS and CDR2 is YYNGEE in the germline V gene. CDR3 length equals 15 residues. With V trimmed by 3 bases and J by 5 bases, 9 bases remained unmatched. CDR3: CASSGSGTGIETQYF. For the CDR3, the DNA is TGTGCCAGCAGCGGATCCGGGACAGGCATTGAGACCCAGTACTTC.

The chain couples TRBV24-1 to TRBJ2-1, with 12 bases lining up with TRBD2. Unmatched junction bases numbered 3, after V lost 0 bases and J lost 7 bases. Germline lookup yields CDR1 KGHDR and CDR2 SFDVKD. This CDR3 comprises 16 residues. CDR3 bases: TGTGCCACCAGTGATTTGGCTAGCGGGGGGGCGAATGAGCAGTTCTTC. It specifies CATSDLASGGANEQFF.

This chain uses TRBV5-5 with TRBJ2-7, with D possibly TRBD1 on 6 matching bases. This CDR3 region has 16 residues. Germline CDR1 reads SGHKS; CDR2 reads YYEKEE (reference sequence). V shed 4 bases and J shed 0 bases, with 17 bases lying between them. CDR3 residues: CASSHTSTGLSYEQYF. CDR3 bases: TGTGCCAGCAGCCACACCTCCACAGGGCTCTCCTACGAGCAGTACTTC.

The chain links TRBV5-1 to TRBJ1-2, with D possibly matching TRBD1 (6 bases). Germline lookup yields CDR1 SGHRS and CDR2 YFSETQ. The V and J ends lost 4 bases and 2 bases respectively, with 15 bases between them. The CDR3 has 15 residues. The CDR3 is CASSIMQGKNYGYTF. The CDR3 DNA reads TGCGCCAGCAGCATAATGCAGGGGAAGAACTATGGCTACACCTTC. The full variable domain, with the rest looked up from reference TRBV5-1 and TRBJ1-2, is KAGVTQTPRYLIKTRGQQVTLSCSPISGHRSVSWYQQTPGQGLQFLFEYFSETQRNKGNFPGRFSGRQFSNSRSEMNVSTLELGDSALYLCASSIMQGKNYGYTFGSGTRLTVV.

This clone was seen only once. Relative to the germline gene, one junction end is altered; a read error may explain this. The J gene is TRBJ2-4, the V gene TRBV19; D uncertain. Germline loops: CDR1 LNHDA, CDR2 SQIVND (reference sequence). CDR3 size: 15 residues. CDR3 in DNA: TGTGGCAGTAGTATACCCGGGTCCCCGGTGGACATTCAGTACTTC. Translation gives CGSSIPGSPVDIQYF. Based on the CDR3 plus reference TRBV19 and TRBJ2-4, the full variable domain is DGGITQSPKYLFRKEGQNVTLSCEQNLNHDAMYWYRQDPGQGLRLIYYSQIVNDFQKGDIAEGYSVSREKKESFPLTVTSAQKNPTAFYLCGSSIPGSPVDIQYFGAGTRLSVL.

This chain links TRBV6-4 with TRBJ2-7; TRBD1 agrees at 10 bases. The CDR3 covers 15 residues. V trimming: 5 bases; J trimming: 3 bases; junction bases outside the gene matches: 7. Germline V gene lookup returns CDR1 MRHNA and CDR2 SNTAGT. The CDR3 loop is CASSTGTGANYEQYF. The CDR3 DNA sequence: TGTGCCAGCAGTACCGGGACAGGGGCTAACTACGAGCAGTACTTC.

The V call is TRBV30, the J call TRBJ1-1; the match to TRBD1 covers 7 bases. CDR1 is GTSNPN, CDR2 SVGIG, per germline (reference sequence). V shed 0 bases, J shed 1 base, and the junction held 5 bases outside the gene matches. The CDR3 extends over 15 amino acids. CDR3 loop: CAWSVRTGQNTEAFF. The CDR3 DNA is TGTGCCTGGAGTGTACGGACAGGACAGAACACTGAAGCTTTCTTT.

This sequence joins TRBV6-5 and TRBJ1-2, with a weak D call TRBD1 (5 bases). Trimming removed 5 bases at V and 5 bases at J, with 9 bases between. This CDR3 is 12 amino acids long. In germline, CDR1 is MNHEY, CDR2 SVGAGI. Here the CDR3 DNA reads TGTGCCAGCAGTAACGCAGGGTATGGCTACACCTTC. Its protein product is CASSNAGYGYTF.

CDR3 nucleotides: TGTGCCAGCAGCATTCGGGACAGGGGCTGTAATGAGCAGTTCTTC. Protein product: CASSIRDRGCNEQFF. V usage is TRBV21-1 and J usage is TRBJ2-1; the table gives TRBD1 as D, unverified against the DNA. TRBV21-1 is a pseudogene. CDR3 length: 15 amino acids.

This sequence joins TRBV18 and TRBJ1-4; D remains unclear. The CDR3 contains 14 residues. Germline lookup yields CDR1 KGHSH and CDR2 LQKENI. Trimming stripped 1 base from V and 8 bases from J, with 11 bases between. CDR3 residues: CASSPQLTGEKLFF. Written as DNA, the CDR3 is TGTGCCAGCTCACCACAGCTCACGGGAGAAAAACTGTTTTTT.

The V call is TRBV7-8, the J call TRBJ2-2; D possibly corresponds to TRBD2 (5 bases). Germline V CDR1 and CDR2: SGHVS, FQNEAQ. Trimming took 1 base from V and 1 from J, leaving 7 bases between them. The CDR3 is 15 residues long. This CDR3 is CASSLVAGNTGELFF. The CDR3 nucleotides read TGTGCCAGCAGCTTAGTGGCGGGGAACACCGGGGAGCTGTTTTTT. Full variable domain (rest looked up from reference TRBV7-8 and TRBJ2-2): GAGVSQSPRYKVAKRGQDVALRCDPISGHVSLFWYQQALGQGPEFLTYFQNEAQLDKSGLPSDRFFAERPEGSVSTLKIQRTQQEDSAVYLCASSLVAGNTGELFFGEGSRLTVL.

CDR3 bases: TGTGCCAGCAGCTTAGCGGGACTAGGGGCCAGCGGGGAGCTGTTTTTT. Translated: CASSLAGLGASGELFF. This rearrangement joins TRBV11-1 to TRBJ2-2; 8 bases are shared with TRBD2. Germline V gene sequence: CDR1 SGHAT, CDR2 FQDESV (reference sequence). The CDR3 has 16 residues. The V segment lost 0 bases and the J segment 7 bases; nucleotides outside the gene matches: 7.

The chain uses TRBV28 and TRBJ2-2, with D perhaps TRBD1 (6 bases). The V end was cut by 6 bases, the J end by 5 bases, with 16 bases between. CDR3 length: 15 residues. Germline values: CDR1 MDHEN, CDR2 SYDVKM. Here the CDR3 DNA reads TGTGCCAGCAGGAGGTCAAGGACAGATACCGGGGAGCTGTTTTTT. As protein: CASRRSRTDTGELFF. The complete variable domain, with remaining parts taken from reference TRBV28 and TRBJ2-2, reads DVKVTQSSRYLVKRTGEKVFLECVQDMDHENMFWYRQDPGLGLRLIYFSYDVKMKEKGDIPEGYSVSREKKERFSLILESASTNQTSMYLCASRRSRTDTGELFFGEGSRLTVL.

The chain has TRBV6-6 and TRBJ2-3, with TRBD1 identical over 12 bases. Germline CDR1 and CDR2: MNHNY and SVGAGI (reference sequence). Trimming cost V 2 bases and J 7 bases; bases outside gene matches: 7. CDR3 length: 16 residues. This CDR3 is CASSYLPGQGAHTQYF. CDR3 sequence (DNA): TGTGCCAGCAGTTACCTTCCGGGACAGGGGGCTCATACGCAGTATTTT.

The V gene is TRBV7-2, the J gene TRBJ2-4; 8 nucleotides line up with TRBD1. CDR3 length: 14 amino acids. The V and J ends lost 5 bases and 4 bases, in that order; junction bases with no gene match: 4. Germline CDR1 SGHTA, CDR2 FQGNSA. The CDR3 nucleotides are TGTGCCAGCAGCAGGGGACAGGCGAAAAACATTCAGTACTTC. Its translation: CASSRGQAKNIQYF. Combining the CDR3 with reference TRBV7-2 and TRBJ2-4 gives the whole variable domain GAGVSQSPSNKVTEKGKDVELRCDPISGHTALYWYRQSLGQGLEFLIYFQGNSAPDKSGLPSDRFSAERTGGSVSTLTIQRTQQEDSAVYLCASSRGQAKNIQYFGAGTRLSVL.